This TCR beta chain was identified during a study of beta chain features in type 1 diabetes. Study observations and caveats: Type 1 diabetes patients showed a moderate but significant shortening of TCRB CDR3s in all four CD4+ subsets.

The length of the CDR3 is 16 residues. After removal of 4 bases from V and 10 bases from J, the junction contained 15 bases not matched to a gene. CDR1 and CDR2 from the germline V gene are SGDLS and YYNGEE. This clone was picked up a small number of times. The antigen is not known. Isolated RNA was reverse transcribed in full, so expressed TCRB transcripts were sequenced. TCRdb keeps only in-frame clones here, not all; method: immunoSEQ multiplex PCR. The repertoire holds under 300,000 clones, with approximately 15% as singletons. This chain links TRBV9 with TRBJ2-1, with 9 bases fitting TRBD1. Sequencing was done on a sample of naive CD4+ T cells from blood. The receptor comes from a man aged 30 to 45 with type 1 diabetes. The CDR3: CASSSQGRDRAGEQFF. The DNA of the CDR3 is TGTGCCAGCAGCTCCCAGGGTAGGGACAGGGCTGGCGAGCAGTTCTTC.